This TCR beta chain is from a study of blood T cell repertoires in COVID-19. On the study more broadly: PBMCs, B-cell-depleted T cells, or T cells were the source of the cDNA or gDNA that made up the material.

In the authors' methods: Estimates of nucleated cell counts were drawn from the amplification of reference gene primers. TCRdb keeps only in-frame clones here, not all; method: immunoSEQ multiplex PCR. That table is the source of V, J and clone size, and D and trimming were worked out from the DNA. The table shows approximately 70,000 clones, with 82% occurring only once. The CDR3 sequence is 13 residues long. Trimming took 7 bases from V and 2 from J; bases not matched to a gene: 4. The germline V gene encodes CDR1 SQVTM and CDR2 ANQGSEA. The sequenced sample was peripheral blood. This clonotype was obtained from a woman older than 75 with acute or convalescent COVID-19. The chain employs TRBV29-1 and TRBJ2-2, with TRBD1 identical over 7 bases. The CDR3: CSAGTANTGELFF. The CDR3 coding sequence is TGCAGCGCCGGGACAGCAAACACCGGGGAGCTGTTTTTT.